These T cell receptor beta chains were read from a single sample in a study of OX40 agonist ivuxolimab in advanced cancers. Libraries were prepared by immunoSEQ multiplex PCR; TCRdb keeps only in-frame clonotypes and omits some of them. The sample comprises some 40,000 clones, 89% of which are singletons, and roughly 40% rests with the top ten. Here the sequenced sample was CD4+ or CD8+ T cells sorted from blood, taken in a trial of the OX40 agonist ivuxolimab. The receptors shown here come from an adult with an advanced solid tumor such as melanoma, head and neck, liver or kidney cancer. The CDR3 runs from the conserved cysteine through the conserved F or W. Fields, in order: V gene, D gene, clone size, J gene, CDR3 DNA, CDR3 protein. D genes are given only for firm matches. Expanded clones get a size class; other rows say once, few or many, or leave the size out.

>TRBV4-3|TRBD1|-|TRBJ2-7
TGCGCCAGCAGCCAAGGACGGACAGGGACCCCCTACGAGCAGTACTTC
CASSQGRTGTPYEQYF
>TRBV2|-|-|TRBJ1-3
TGTGCCAGCAGTGAACTGACACAAGGAAACACCATATATTTT
CASSELTQGNTIYF
>TRBV27|TRBD1|-|TRBJ2-7
TGTGCCAGCAAAGGGACAGGGGCCTACGAGCAGTACTTC
CASKGTGAYEQYF
>TRBV11-2|-|once|TRBJ1-6
TGTGCCAGCAGTCCCCTGAACCCACCCCTCCACTTT
CASSPLNPPLHF
>TRBV29-1|-|-|TRBJ2-3
TGCAGCGTTGAACGGCTAGGCACAGATACGCAGTATTTT
CSVERLGTDTQYF
>TRBV6-1|-|-|TRBJ1-6
TGTGCCAGCAGTGACGGGGCATATTCACCCCTCCACTTT
CASSDGAYSPLHF
>TRBV27|TRBD1|-|TRBJ1-2
TGTGCCAGCGGTAGGGCAGGGGGGGATTGGAACTATGGCTACACCTTC
CASGRAGGDWNYGYTF
>TRBV14|TRBD2|-|TRBJ2-5
TGTGCCAGCCGGACTAGCGGGGGGGCCGGAGAGACCCAGTACTTC
CASRTSGGAGETQYF
>TRBV28|-|once|TRBJ2-2
TGTGCCAGCAGTTTAAGGCGGATTTTCGGCGGGGAGCTGTTTTTT
CASSLRRIFGGELFF
>TRBV7-3|-|-|TRBJ1-1
TGTGCCAGCAGCTTAGGTTATGGTACTGAAGCTTTCTTT
CASSLGYGTEAFF
>TRBV7-9|-|-|TRBJ2-2
TGTGCCAGCCAGGGACGCCGAGAGGACACCGGGGAGCTGTTTTTT
CASQGRREDTGELFF
>TRBV7-9|-|-|TRBJ2-4
TGTGCCAGCAGTATAGGGGGAGGTAAAAACATTCAGTACTTC
CASSIGGGKNIQYF
>TRBV5-6|TRBD1|-|TRBJ2-2
TGTGCCAGCAGCGGGAGGGACAGGGACCCCGGGGAGCTGTTTTTT
CASSGRDRDPGELFF
>TRBV5-6|-|-|TRBJ2-1
TGTGCCAGCAGCTCGTCTTGGACCTTGCAAAACTCCTACAATGAGCAGTTCTTC
CASSSSWTLQNSYNEQFF
>TRBV29-1|TRBD1|-|TRBJ1-1
TGCAGCGTGGGACAGGGGGCGTTAGGAACTGAAGCTTTCTTT
CSVGQGALGTEAFF
>TRBV6-5|-|-|TRBJ2-1
TGTGCCAGCAGGGGGTACGGGATCTACAATGAGCAGTTCTTC
CASRGYGIYNEQFF
>TRBV7-6|-|-|TRBJ2-3
TGTGCCAGCAGCCCCATAGGGGGACGGAGCACAGATACGCAGTATTTT
CASSPIGGRSTDTQYF
>TRBV28|-|-|TRBJ2-5
TGTGCCAGCAGTTTAGGGGGCGGCGACGGCTTCCAAGAGACCCAGTACTTC
CASSLGGGDGFQETQYF
>TRBV7-2|TRBD2|-|TRBJ2-7
TGTGCCAGCAGCTTCCCGGGACTAGCGGGGGGGGAGCAGTACTTC
CASSFPGLAGGEQYF
>TRBV10-3|-|-|TRBJ2-7
TGTGCCATCAGTGAGTCGGAGGATTACGAGCAGTACTTC
CAISESEDYEQYF
>TRBV4-1|-|-|TRBJ1-1
TGCGCCAGCAGCCAGGGGGCTAAGGGCACTGAAGCTTTCTTT
CASSQGAKGTEAFF
>TRBV5-4|-|-|TRBJ1-1
TGTGCCAGCAGCTTGGGAGGGGAAGCTTTCTTT
CASSLGGEAFF
>TRBV7-9|TRBD1|-|TRBJ2-5
TGTGCCAGCAGCTTCCCTGACAGGGTCCAAGAGACCCAGTACTTC
CASSFPDRVQETQYF
>TRBV30|-|-|TRBJ2-5
TGTGCCTGGAGTGTAGGGGAGCAGTACTTC
CAWSVGEQYF
>TRBV5-4|-|-|TRBJ2-7
TGTGCCAGCAGCTTCTCGCGTACTAGCAGCAAATACGAGCAGTACTTC
CASSFSRTSSKYEQYF
>TRBV13|TRBD1|-|TRBJ2-7
TGTGCCAGCAGCTCCAACCTTGACAGGGGCTACGAGCAGTACTTC
CASSSNLDRGYEQYF
>TRBV7-6|TRBD1|-|TRBJ1-3
TGTGCCAGCAGCCCGGGACAGGCCTCTGGAAACACCATATATTTT
CASSPGQASGNTIYF
>TRBV5-1|-|-|TRBJ2-7
TGCGCCAGCAGCTTGGCGGGGCAGAGCTCCTACGAGCAGTACTTC
CASSLAGQSSYEQYF
>TRBV27|-|-|TRBJ1-1
TGTGCCAGCAAAAGGGGTATGAACACTGAAGCTTTCTTT
CASKRGMNTEAFF
>TRBV15|-|-|TRBJ1-2
TGTGCCACCAGCAGAGATCACCCGATACAAGAACCCAACTATGGCTACACCTTC
CATSRDHPIQEPNYGYTF
>TRBV27|-|-|TRBJ1-2
TGTGCCAGCACCCCGGGACTCCGGGGCCCCTATGGCTACACCTTC
CASTPGLRGPYGYTF
>TRBV9|TRBD1|-|TRBJ2-5
TGTGCCAGCAGCGTAGCTGGGACAGCTCAAGAGACCCAGTACTTC
CASSVAGTAQETQYF
>TRBV5-1|TRBD1|-|TRBJ1-1
TGCGCCAGCAGCTGGGGGGACAGCGTGAACACTGAAGCTTTCTTT
CASSWGDSVNTEAFF
>TRBV2|-|-|TRBJ2-1
TGTGCCACCTCTGGGCCCTCCGGGGGCCATGAGCAGTTCTTC
CATSGPSGGHEQFF
>TRBV11-2|-|-|TRBJ2-3
TGTGCCAGCAGCTATTATCTTGTGGGTCCTAGCACAGATACGCAGTATTTT
CASSYYLVGPSTDTQYF
>TRBV5-6|TRBD1|-|TRBJ1-4
TGTGCCAGCAGCGCCCTCCGGGACAGTAATGAAAAACTGTTTTTT
CASSALRDSNEKLFF
>TRBV4-3|TRBD2|-|TRBJ2-1
TGCGCCAGCAGCTTAGGACTAGATGGCAATGAGCAGTTCTTC
CASSLGLDGNEQFF
>TRBV30|-|-|TRBJ2-3
TGTGCCTGGAGTTGGACTACCACAGATACGCAGTATTTT
CAWSWTTTDTQYF
>TRBV30|-|-|TRBJ2-7
TGTGCCTGGAGTGTTCAGGGCGACGAGCAGTACTTC
CAWSVQGDEQYF
>TRBV7-9|-|-|TRBJ2-3
TGTGCCAGCAGCCGTAGGAGTGGGACAGATACGCAGTATTTT
CASSRRSGTDTQYF
>TRBV9|-|-|TRBJ2-1
TGTGCCAGCAGCGTATCTAAGGGGGGGCCGAATGAGCAGTTCTTC
CASSVSKGGPNEQFF
>TRBV7-9|-|-|TRBJ2-7
TGTGCCAGCAGCTTACTTCCAGGGTCAACCTACGAGCAGTACTTC
CASSLLPGSTYEQYF
>TRBV28|-|-|TRBJ1-2
TGTGCCAGCAGTTCCCCTTCGGGAGGGGGCTATGGCTACACCTTC
CASSSPSGGGYGYTF
>TRBV28|TRBD1|-|TRBJ2-3
TGTGCCGGATCAAAGGACAGGGACACAGATACGCAGTATTTT
CAGSKDRDTDTQYF
>TRBV27|-|-|TRBJ1-2
TGTGCCAGCAGTTTGGGGAAGGGACCCTATGGCTACACCTTC
CASSLGKGPYGYTF
>TRBV6-1|-|-|TRBJ2-5
TGTGCCAGCAGCCGGGAGACCCAGTACTTC
CASSRETQYF
>TRBV4-1|-|-|TRBJ2-3
TGCGCCAGCAGCCAGGCGCCGGGACACGGGGTGGTGGATACGCAGTATTTT
CASSQAPGHGVVDTQYF
>TRBV27|-|-|TRBJ2-7
TGTGCCAGCAGTTCAACCAGGGGCTACGAGCAGTACTTC
CASSSTRGYEQYF
>TRBV19|-|few|TRBJ1-5
TGTGCCAGTAGGGAAGGTTTGAACAATCAGCCCCAGCATTTT
CASREGLNNQPQHF
>TRBV28|-|-|TRBJ1-4
TGTGCCAGCAGTTTAACAGCAACTAATGAAAAACTGTTTTTT
CASSLTATNEKLFF
>TRBV6-4|-|medium-sized|TRBJ2-2
TGTGCCAGCAGTGACTCGCAAGGGGAGGTTACACCCGGGGAGCTGTTTTTT
CASSDSQGEVTPGELFF
>TRBV10-3|-|once|TRBJ1-1
TGTGCCATCAGGCCCTTCTACTCAGAGATGAACACTGAAGCTTTCTTT
CAIRPFYSEMNTEAFF